This T cell receptor (beta chain) was found in a study of cytomegalovirus exposure and HLA in healthy donors. 60 Vbeta and 13 Jbeta primers were used in PCR. Profiling relied on immunoSEQ multiplex PCR, and the TCRdb table lists in-frame clones only, not all of them. The data show roughly 200,000 clones, around 80% seen once. The receptor's source is a boy aged 2-9 years in good health and CMV-seronegative. Specimen: PBMCs.

CDR3 sequence: CASKSTGSETQYF. The CDR3, as DNA: TGTGCCAGCAAATCGACAGGATCCGAGACCCAGTACTTC. The chain uses TRBV5-4 and TRBJ2-5, with a tentative D call TRBD1 (6 bases). V shed 6 bases and J shed 5 bases, with 14 bases lying between them. CDR1 and CDR2 from the germline V gene are SGHNT and YYREEE (reference sequence). The CDR3 contains 13 residues.